These T cell receptor beta chains were read from a single sample in a study of cytomegalovirus exposure and HLA in healthy donors. Sequenced by immunoSEQ multiplex PCR; TCRdb stores in-frame clones only, minus some. The profile shows 200,000 or so clones, about 86% of them singletons. The sample was PBMCs. The origin of the receptors is a young woman in good health and CMV-seropositive. CDR3s include the opening cysteine and the closing phenylalanine or tryptophan. The D gene is left open where the match is weak. Part of the rows lack a size; the others show once, few, many or a class for expanded clones.

>TRBV2|TRBD2|once|TRBJ2-3
CASSPLAGGQDTQYF
TGTGCCAGCAGTCCCTTAGCGGGGGGCCAAGATACGCAGTATTTT
>TRBV29-1|-|-|TRBJ1-1
CSVVPGPTAFF
TGCAGCGTTGTACCTGGTCCTACCGCTTTCTTT
>TRBV9|TRBD1|few|TRBJ1-1
CASSVGTGGVGTEAFF
TGTGCCAGCAGCGTAGGGACAGGGGGCGTGGGTACTGAAGCTTTCTTT
>TRBV6-1|-|-|TRBJ2-5
CASSEKGVQETQYF
TGTGCCAGCAGTGAAAAAGGGGTCCAAGAGACCCAGTACTTC
>TRBV7-8|-|-|TRBJ2-2
CASSVPRQSLGELFF
TGTGCCAGCAGCGTACCCCGACAGAGCCTCGGGGAGCTGTTTTTT
>TRBV2|TRBD1|once|TRBJ1-6
CASSENRGGNSPLHF
TGTGCCAGCAGTGAAAACAGGGGAGGTAATTCACCCCTCCACTTT
>TRBV29-1|TRBD1|-|TRBJ1-1
CSVELARGYTEAFF
TGCAGCGTAGAACTCGCCAGGGGGTACACTGAAGCTTTCTTT
>TRBV30|-|-|TRBJ1-2
CAWSSGGFHTF
TGTGCCTGGAGTTCGGGGGGCTTCCACACCTTC
>TRBV30|TRBD1|-|TRBJ1-6
CAWSEGAGRTYNSPLHF
TGTGCCTGGAGTGAGGGGGCAGGGCGCACCTATAATTCACCCCTCCACTTT
>TRBV18|-|-|TRBJ1-1
CASTGSNTEAFF
TGTGCCAGCACCGGGTCTAACACTGAAGCTTTCTTT
>TRBV25-1|-|few|TRBJ1-2
CASSEFCYF
TGTGCCAGCAGTGAATTCTGCTACTTC
>TRBV18|TRBD2|-|TRBJ2-5
CASSPLAGGQETQYF
TGTGCCAGCTCACCACTAGCGGGGGGGCAAGAGACCCAGTACTTC
>TRBV2|-|-|TRBJ1-1
CAILDRSTEAFF
TGTGCTATATTAGACCGGAGCACTGAAGCTTTCTTT
>TRBV2|-|-|TRBJ1-1
CASRQTENTEAFF
TGTGCCAGCAGGCAGACAGAGAACACTGAAGCTTTCTTT
>TRBV11-2|-|-|TRBJ1-1
CASSPPGLLNTEAFF
TGTGCCAGCAGCCCCCCGGGACTCCTGAACACTGAAGCTTTCTTT
>TRBV6-1|TRBD1|once|TRBJ2-6
CASRETGLGANVLTF
TGTGCCAGCAGGGAGACAGGGTTAGGGGCCAACGTCCTGACTTTC
>TRBV11-3|TRBD1|-|TRBJ2-2
CASSLRGQSNTGELFF
TGTGCCAGCAGCTTAAGGGGGCAGAGTAACACCGGGGAGCTGTTTTTT
>TRBV11-2|-|few|TRBJ2-1
CASRLAGRQGDNEQFF
TGTGCCAGCCGACTGGCCGGGAGACAGGGAGACAATGAGCAGTTCTTC
>TRBV30|TRBD2|-|TRBJ2-1
CAWSVLFLAGGPVYEQFF
TGTGCCTGGAGTGTACTATTCCTAGCGGGGGGGCCAGTCTATGAGCAGTTCTTC
>TRBV9|TRBD1|-|TRBJ1-2
CASQGTGGGYTF
TGTGCCAGCCAGGGGACAGGGGGCGGCTACACCTTC
>TRBV5-1|-|-|TRBJ2-5
CASSMTRRGDETQYF
TGCGCCAGCAGCATGACTAGGAGAGGTGACGAGACCCAGTACTTC
>TRBV12-2|-|-|TRBJ2-5
CASRLAELIDLETQYF
TGTGCAAGTCGCTTAGCGGAGTTAATAGACCTGGAGACCCAGTACTTC
>TRBV4-2|TRBD2|-|TRBJ2-3
CASSPTSGDPDTQYF
TGTGCCAGCAGCCCGACTAGCGGGGACCCAGATACGCAGTATTTT
>TRBV7-2|TRBD1|-|TRBJ1-2
CASSLDRGSGYTF
TGTGCCAGCAGCCTCGACAGGGGCTCTGGCTACACCTTC
>TRBV5-4|-|-|TRBJ1-1
CASSLFSGNTEAFF
TGTGCCAGCAGCTTGTTCAGCGGGAACACTGAAGCTTTCTTT
>TRBV19|-|-|TRBJ2-5
CASSWRPTQETQYF
TGTGCCAGTAGCTGGCGGCCTACCCAAGAGACCCAGTACTTC
>TRBV6-5|TRBD1|-|TRBJ1-2
CASSEDRGPPYTF
TGTGCCAGCAGTGAGGACAGGGGGCCCCCCTACACCTTC
>TRBV27|TRBD1|-|TRBJ1-6
CASSSRDRASPLHF
TGTGCCAGCAGTTCCCGGGACAGAGCTTCACCCCTCCACTTT
>TRBV2|TRBD2|-|TRBJ2-2
CASSRGLAGAGELFF
TGTGCCAGCAGCCGGGGGCTAGCGGGGGCCGGGGAGCTGTTTTTT
>TRBV6-1|-|-|TRBJ1-1
CASSVGAAKAFF
TGTGCCAGCAGTGTGGGGGCAGCTAAAGCTTTCTTT
>TRBV6-6|-|few|TRBJ1-5
CASSYGSAQHF
TGTGCCAGCAGTTATGGGAGTGCCCAGCATTTT
>TRBV30|TRBD1|-|TRBJ2-5
CAWSQGTGETQYF
TGTGCCTGGAGTCAGGGGACAGGGGAGACCCAGTACTTC
>TRBV7-6|TRBD1|-|TRBJ2-2
CASSYGTGGTGELFF
TGTGCCAGCAGCTACGGGACAGGGGGGACCGGGGAGCTGTTTTTT
>TRBV19|TRBD1|-|TRBJ1-3
CASSIGRGQTGLSGNTIYF
TGTGCCAGTAGTATTGGCAGGGGACAGACCGGACTCTCTGGAAACACCATATATTTT
>TRBV4-3|-|-|TRBJ1-2
CASSQSPQRYGYTF
TGCGCCAGCAGCCAAAGCCCCCAGCGATATGGCTACACCTTC
>TRBV6-1|-|-|TRBJ1-1
CASSEEVGPNTEAFF
TGTGCCAGCAGTGAAGAGGTGGGGCCGAACACTGAAGCTTTCTTT
>TRBV6-5|-|-|TRBJ2-5
CASRRHISGQETQYF
TGTGCCAGCAGACGCCACATTAGCGGTCAGGAGACCCAGTACTTC
>TRBV19|-|-|TRBJ2-4
CASSIGATGSLNIQYF
TGTGCCAGTAGTATAGGGGCTACAGGATCGTTGAACATTCAGTACTTC
>TRBV28|TRBD1|-|TRBJ2-3
CASRDRVVTDTQYF
TGTGCCAGCAGGGACAGGGTAGTCACAGATACGCAGTATTTT
>TRBV6-5|-|-|TRBJ2-2
CASSYSIGRPGELFF
TGTGCCAGCAGTTACTCGATTGGGAGGCCCGGGGAGCTGTTTTTT
>TRBV7-9|TRBD1|-|TRBJ1-2
CASSATGYGYTF
TGTGCCAGCAGCGCGACAGGGTACGGCTACACCTTC
>TRBV4-3|-|few|TRBJ2-3
CASSQDLGSPSTDTQYF
TGCGCCAGCAGCCAAGATCTAGGCTCCCCGAGCACAGATACGCAGTATTTT
>TRBV7-2|-|-|TRBJ1-3
CASSLGQGGVRNTIYF
TGTGCCAGCAGCTTAGGGCAGGGAGGGGTCCGAAACACCATATATTTT
>TRBV18|-|-|TRBJ2-1
CASSPPVSGVAYNEQFF
TGTGCCAGCTCACCACCGGTATCAGGGGTGGCCTACAATGAGCAGTTCTTC
>TRBV5-1|TRBD1|-|TRBJ2-3
CASSFKQGMHTQYF
TGCGCCAGCAGCTTCAAACAGGGGATGCATACGCAGTATTTT
>TRBV7-2|-|-|TRBJ2-5
CASSLRGPRETQYF
TGTGCCAGCAGCTTAAGGGGTCCACGAGAGACCCAGTACTTC